This entry lists 5 T cell receptor beta chains sequenced from one sample in a study of T cell repertoires in cytomegalovirus infection. TCRdb reprocessed the reads with MiXCR, giving one entry per CDR3 protein. The table includes around 25,000 distinct CDR3 sequences, over 15% detected once. No antigen has been assigned to these receptors. The specimen comprised CD8+ T cells from cultured PBMCs, sampled from culture after CMV antigen stimulation. The receptors originated from a human donor in good health (CMV status not recorded). Some clones in this sample may be carry-over from other donors' samples.

This clonotype came up a few times. The chain employs TRBV4-2 and TRBJ1-5, with D unresolved. V dropped 8 bases and J dropped 6 bases, with 14 bases sitting between them. The CDR3 runs to 13 residues. Germline assignment: CDR1 LGHNA and CDR2 YNFKEQ. The DNA of the CDR3 is TGTGCCAGCGCGGAAGTCGGAGGTCAGCCCCAGCATTTT. This encodes CASAEVGGQPQHF.

The gene calls are TRBV11-1 and TRBJ1-4, with D uncertain. The CDR3 sequence is 12 residues long. Germline loops: CDR1 SGHAT, CDR2 FQDESV (reference sequence). Trimming pared 6 bases from V and 5 bases from J, leaving 7 bases between. The CDR3 bases are TGTGCCAGCAGTCCTTACAATGAAAAACTGTTTTTT. Residues: CASSPYNEKLFF.

The genes are TRBV7-6 and TRBJ2-1, with 12 bases aligning to TRBD1. This CDR3 region has 16 residues. CDR1 and CDR2 (germline): SGHVS, FNYEAQ. V was pared by 3 bases and J by 8 bases, with 8 bases of the junction left unmatched. Here the CDR3 reads CASSLASGTGGDEQFF. Written as DNA, the CDR3 is TGTGCCAGCAGCTTGGCCTCCGGGACAGGGGGCGATGAGCAGTTCTTC.

The chain employs TRBV7-8 and TRBJ1-2; TRBD1 aligns across 8 bases. The CDR3 has 16 amino acids. Germline CDR1 SGHVS, CDR2 FQNEAQ. J was trimmed by 2 bases and V by 4 bases; bases with no gene match: 9. CDR3 amino acids: CASSSTGGPTNYGYTF. In DNA form, the CDR3 reads TGTGCCAGCAGCTCCACAGGGGGACCTACAAACTATGGCTACACCTTC.

In its sample, this clonotype was seen many times. The chain couples TRBV6-1 to TRBJ2-4; 7 nucleotides align to TRBD2. V lost 6 bases, J lost 0 bases, and 5 bases stayed unmatched. Germline assignment: CDR1 MNHNS and CDR2 SASEGT. The CDR3 sequence is 15 residues long. Here the CDR3 DNA reads TGTGCCAGCAGCGGTGCTAGCGGAGCCAAAAACATTCAGTACTTC. This codes for CASSGASGAKNIQYF.